The sequence of this T cell receptor (beta chain) was determined in a study of T cells in Graves' hyperthyroidism and ophthalmopathy. In the study overall: At the time of initial diagnosis and before any treatment, peripheral blood was collected. Broader study findings: Blood held most thyroid clonotypes expanded above 0.001 frequency. Progression to ophthalmopathy was predicted a median of approximately 6.4 months early.

Amplification of TCR beta CDR3 regions was performed using RNA transcripts as template. HTBI primers were the set used in a first-round RT-PCR of the TCR CDR3. TCRdb reanalysed the multiplex PCR reads using MiXCR and keeps one entry per CDR3 protein. The repertoire consists of about 560,000 distinct CDR3 sequences, with less than 15% occurring once and the leading ten covering around 13%. This clonotype was seen ten or more times. The antigen is not known. Orbital computed tomography and thyroid ultrasound, together with serum TRAb and thyroxine and clinical symptoms, were used for diagnoses. Looked up from germline, CDR1 is DFQATT and CDR2 is SNEGSKA (reference sequence). The CDR3 length is 16 residues. J lost 0 bases, V lost 1 base, and 5 bases had no gene match.

The material sequenced was blood. This receptor was obtained from a woman aged 40 to 49 with Graves' hyperthyroidism. The rearrangement uses TRBV20-1 and TRBJ1-4; 7 bases align to TRBD1. CDR3 sequence: CSARGRDRATNEKLFF. The DNA of the CDR3 is TGCAGTGCTAGAGGCCGGGACAGAGCAACTAATGAAAAACTGTTTTTT.